One sample yielded the 21 T cell receptor beta chains listed below, sequenced in a study of shared T cell receptors in the human thymus. Clones were read by immunoSEQ multiplex PCR, and TCRdb kept only the in-frame ones, dropping some. The sample gives hundreds of thousands of clones, approximately 90% of which show up once; 0.0085% to 0.012% is in the top ten. These records were also assigned to another study, of human thymus T cells.

Sequenced input: thymocytes. All receptors derive from a boy less than two years old with a congenital heart defect.

This chain links TRBV6-1 with TRBJ2-7; 14 bases line up with TRBD2. CDR1 and CDR2 (germline): MNHNS, SASEGT. V was clipped by 6 bases and J by 2 bases; unmatched bases: 3. The CDR3 runs to 15 residues. In DNA, the CDR3 is TGTGCCAGCAGCAAGGGACTAGCGGGAGCCTACGAGCAGTACTTC. It translates to CASSKGLAGAYEQYF.

A single count supports this clone. The chain is built from TRBV29-1 and TRBJ2-3, with D possibly TRBD2 on 7 matching bases. The V gene lost 1 base and the J gene lost 4 bases, with 24 bases spanning the gap. The germline CDR1 and CDR2 sequences are SQVTM and ANQGSEA. The CDR3 spans 18 residues. CDR3 protein: CSVEVTSQSGNRADTQYF. DNA for the CDR3: TGCAGCGTTGAAGTAACGTCGCAGAGCGGGAACAGGGCAGATACGCAGTATTTT.

The chain is built from TRBV28 and TRBJ1-1; no clear D. This CDR3 region has 12 residues. The V gene lost 8 bases and the J gene lost 1 base, with 8 bases spanning the gap. Germline V gives CDR1 MDHEN, CDR2 SYDVKM. The CDR3 sequence: CASGTSNTEAFF. The CDR3 nucleotides read TGTGCCAGCGGCACCTCGAACACTGAAGCTTTCTTT.

The rearrangement links TRBV12-5 to TRBJ2-3; 9 nucleotides match TRBD2. V was pared by 1 base and J by 0 bases, with 8 bases of the junction left unmatched. Germline assignment: CDR1 LGHNT and CDR2 FRNRAP. CDR3 length equals 18 residues. In nucleotides, the CDR3 is TGTGCTAGTGGTTTGGACCCCGGACTAGCGTCTAGCACAGATACGCAGTATTTT. This gives the protein CASGLDPGLASSTDTQYF.

The chain joins TRBV4-2 to TRBJ2-1; TRBD2 matches 15 bases. Germline-derived CDR1 and CDR2 are LGHNA and YNFKEQ. The V segment lost 6 bases and the J segment 0 bases; nucleotides outside the gene matches: 6. This CDR3 contains 18 residues. The DNA for the CDR3 is TGTGCCAGCAGTTCGGGACTAGCGGGAGGAAGCTCCTACAATGAGCAGTTCTTC. Its translation is CASSSGLAGGSSYNEQFF.

This clone was recorded only once. Other DNA sequences from this sample encode an identical CDR3 as well. The V call is TRBV7-2, the J call TRBJ2-7; unclear D gene. Looked up from germline, CDR1 is SGHTA and CDR2 is FQGNSA. The CDR3 is 11 residues long. V was trimmed by 6 bases and J by 2 bases, leaving 5 bases between them. The CDR3 region has the DNA TGTGCCAGCAGTGCGGCCTACGAGCAGTACTTC. This translates into CASSAAYEQYF.

The chain joins TRBV4-3 to TRBJ2-2, with 13 bases identical to TRBD2. The germline V gene encodes CDR1 LGHNA and CDR2 YSLEER. Trimming took 4 bases from V and 6 from J; bases not matched to a gene: 5. The CDR3 runs to 16 residues. CDR3: CASSRRTSGRSGELFF. In DNA, the CDR3 is TGCGCCAGCAGCCGACGGACTAGCGGGAGATCCGGGGAGCTGTTTTTT.

The V and J genes are TRBV6-6 and TRBJ2-1; TRBD2 aligns across 7 bases. The trim removed 0 bases at V and 14 bases at J, leaving 1 base unmatched. The germline V gene has CDR1 MNHNY and CDR2 SVGAGI (reference sequence). This CDR3 is 11 amino acids long. The CDR3 sequence is CASSYSGGKFF. As DNA, the CDR3 is TGTGCCAGCAGTTACTCCGGGGGGAAGTTCTTC.

This sequence joins TRBV15 and TRBJ2-1; 15 bases match TRBD2. The CDR3 contains 17 residues. With 0 bases clipped from V and 7 bases from J, the junction kept 4 bases outside the gene matches. CDR1 and CDR2 from the germline V gene are LNHNV and YYDKDF (reference sequence). The chain's CDR3 is CATSRDFGTSGGNEQFF. CDR3 nucleotide sequence: TGTGCCACCAGCAGAGACTTCGGGACTAGCGGGGGGAATGAGCAGTTCTTC. The full variable domain, rest sourced from reference TRBV15 and TRBJ2-1, is DAMVIQNPRYQVTQFGKPVTLSCSQTLNHNVMYWYQQKSSQAPKLLFHYYDKDFNNEADTPDNFQSRRPNTSFCFLDIRSPGLGDTAMYLCATSRDFGTSGGNEQFFGPGTRLTVL.

The chain recombines TRBV6-4 with TRBJ1-2; D gene ambiguous. CDR3 length: 14 residues. Trimming stripped 7 bases from V and 0 bases from J, with 12 bases between. Germline lookup yields CDR1 MRHNA and CDR2 SNTAGT. The CDR3 nucleotides read TGTGCCAGCACCTCACGACTATCTAACTATGGCTACACCTTC. It specifies CASTSRLSNYGYTF.

This clone appeared once. The V gene is TRBV2, the J gene TRBJ2-2; TRBD2 agrees at 7 bases. CDR1 SNHLY and CDR2 FYNNEI come from the germline V gene. The CDR3 has 14 residues. Trimming at V came to 7 bases and at J to 6 bases, leaving 8 bases not matched to a gene. CDR3 residues: CASNKREVPGELFF. The CDR3, as DNA: TGTGCCAGCAATAAACGGGAGGTGCCCGGGGAGCTGTTTTTT.

The rearrangement links TRBV11-3 to TRBJ2-1; the D is unclear. V gave up 3 bases and J gave up 6 bases, with 6 bases separating them. Germline CDR1 SGHNT, CDR2 YENEEA. The CDR3 is 12 amino acids. The CDR3 is CASSFRANEQFF. Written as DNA, the CDR3 is TGTGCCAGCAGCTTCCGAGCCAATGAGCAGTTCTTC.

The V gene is TRBV4-2, the J gene TRBJ2-5, with 14 bases lining up with TRBD2. The V segment lost 5 bases and the J segment 4 bases; nucleotides outside the gene matches: 12. The CDR3 loop spans 18 amino acids. The germline V gene encodes CDR1 LGHNA and CDR2 YNFKEQ. The CDR3 is CASSASSGLAGVGETQYF. DNA of the CDR3: TGTGCCAGCAGCGCAAGCTCGGGACTAGCGGGAGTCGGAGAGACCCAGTACTTC.

Concerning this clone itself: Mismatch with germline at one junction end may stem from a read error. V gene TRBV6-5 combines with J gene TRBJ2-7; possible D gene TRBD1, 5 bases. The germline V gene encodes CDR1 MNHEY and CDR2 SVGAGI. This CDR3 has 11 residues. The CDR3 bases are TGTGCCGGCAGGGCCGACGGGGAGCAGTACTTC. Translation: CAGRADGEQYF.

In its sample, this clone was seen once. The rearrangement joins TRBV10-3 to TRBJ2-2; 7 bases agree with TRBD2. CDR3 length: 15 amino acids. With V trimmed by 3 bases and J by 6 bases, 7 bases remained unmatched. The germline V gene has CDR1 ENHRY and CDR2 SYGVKD. CDR3 sequence: CAISDSAGEAGELFF. CDR3 sequence (DNA): TGTGCCATCAGTGACTCGGCGGGAGAGGCCGGGGAGCTGTTTTTT.

Concerning this clone: One end of the junction does not line up with germline, which may come from a read error. The CDR3: CAWSVRDFSSYSHNEQFF. As DNA, the CDR3 is TGTGCCTGGAGTGTACGGGACTTCTCCTCTTACTCCCACAATGAGCAGTTCTTC. The chain uses TRBV30 and TRBJ2-1, with D possibly matching TRBD2 (6 bases). Germline values: CDR1 GTSNPN, CDR2 SVGIG (reference sequence). The CDR3 is made up of 18 amino acids.

CDR3 sequence (DNA): TGTGCCAGCACCGGACAGGGTTTGGGCTATGGCTACACCTTC. This translates into CASTGQGLGYGYTF. V is TRBV6-4 and J is TRBJ1-2; 8 bases match TRBD1. The CDR3 consists of 14 residues. Germline lookup yields CDR1 MRHNA and CDR2 SNTAGT. V was pared by 7 bases and J by 4 bases, with 8 bases of the junction left unmatched.

About this clone itself: Other DNA sequences of this sample code for an identical CDR3. The V gene is TRBV27, the J gene TRBJ1-2, with D perhaps TRBD1 (5 bases). There are 14 residues in the CDR3. Germline V gene lookup returns CDR1 MNHEY and CDR2 SMNVEV (reference sequence). Trimming removed 2 bases from V and 8 bases from J, with 15 bases in between. DNA for the CDR3: TGTGCCAGCAGTTTAACCGGGACGGGGGAGGGCTACACCTTC. It is translated as CASSLTGTGEGYTF.

The rearrangement joins TRBV4-3 to TRBJ2-7; D may be TRBD2 (7 bases). CDR3 size: 17 residues. In germline, CDR1 is LGHNA, CDR2 YSLEER. V was trimmed by 0 bases and J by 3 bases, leaving 18 bases between them. The DNA for the CDR3 is TGCGCCAGCAGCCAAGACTGGGAGGGACAACGAAACTACGAGCAGTACTTC. Encoded protein: CASSQDWEGQRNYEQYF.

The chain has TRBV11-2 and TRBJ2-3; possibly TRBD2 for D (5 bases). The CDR3 totals 15 residues. Trimming removed 0 bases at V and 5 bases at J, with 12 bases between. The germline V gene encodes CDR1 SGHAT and CDR2 FQNNGV. The CDR3 DNA reads as TGTGCCAGCAGCTTAGAAACGGTGGGGAGAGATACGCAGTATTTT. It yields the protein CASSLETVGRDTQYF.

V is TRBV5-6 and J is TRBJ2-7; 14 nucleotides match TRBD2. The V segment lost 4 bases and the J segment 6 bases; nucleotides outside the gene matches: 9. Germline V gives CDR1 SGHDT, CDR2 YYEEEE. The CDR3 totals 16 residues. CDR3 in amino acids: CASSTRTSGRFCEQYF. CDR3 in DNA: TGTGCCAGCAGCACGAGGACTAGCGGGAGGTTCTGCGAGCAGTACTTC.